These 14 T cell receptor beta chains came from one sample sequenced in a study of CD39 and CD103 CD8 tumor-infiltrating T cells. Clones were read by immunoSEQ multiplex PCR, and TCRdb kept only the in-frame ones, dropping some. This repertoire shows 7,000 to 8,500 clones, over 50% found once; its top ten account for more than 55%. Sequencing used CD8+ T cells sorted from blood. Sample subset: total memory CD8 T cells (CD45RA-CCR7+/-) from blood or uninvolved lymph node. The receptors here all came from a human donor with head and neck squamous cell carcinoma.

This chain uses TRBV13 with TRBJ2-7; 7 bases fit TRBD2. J lost 3 bases, V lost 5 bases, and 4 bases had no gene match. Germline CDR1 reads PRHDT; CDR2 reads FYEKMQ (reference sequence). CDR3 size: 13 residues. In DNA form, the CDR3 reads TGTGCCAGCAGCCATGGACTAGACTACGAGCAGTACTTC. Translation: CASSHGLDYEQYF.

The chain is built from TRBV29-1 and TRBJ2-2; possibly TRBD1 or TRBD2 for D (6 bases each). V was pared by 5 bases and J by 4 bases, with 11 bases between. There are 13 residues in the CDR3. Per the germline V gene, CDR1 is SQVTM and CDR2 is ANQGSEA. CDR3 region: CSVPGGGTGELFF. DNA of the CDR3: TGCAGCGTTCCCGGGGGCGGCACCGGGGAGCTGTTTTTT.

The rearrangement joins TRBV28 to TRBJ1-2, with 7 bases identical to TRBD1. This CDR3 has 15 amino acids. Germline V gene data show CDR1 as MDHEN and CDR2 as SYDVKM. Trimming took 5 bases from V and 1 from J; bases not matched to a gene: 7. The CDR3 reads CASSTRQGGNYGYTF. The CDR3 coding sequence is TGTGCCAGCAGTACCCGACAGGGAGGTAACTATGGCTACACCTTC.

The V and J genes are TRBV27 and TRBJ2-7; TRBD1 might be the D (6 bases). The CDR3 has 16 amino acids. The V end was cut by 0 bases, the J end by 3 bases, with 15 bases between. Germline V CDR1 and CDR2: MNHEY, SMNVEV (reference sequence). The CDR3: CASSLSKGETDYEQYF. The CDR3 region has the DNA TGTGCCAGCAGTTTATCGAAGGGGGAAACCGACTACGAGCAGTACTTC.

The chain carries TRBV7-7 and TRBJ2-1; 8 bases line up with TRBD1. The length of the CDR3 is 17 residues. The V gene end was trimmed by 5 bases and the J gene end by 4 bases; junction bases not matched to a gene: 13. Germline CDR1 SSHAT, CDR2 FNYEAQ (reference sequence). CDR3 sequence reads: CASSPEALDRVYNEQFF. DNA of the CDR3: TGTGCCAGCAGCCCAGAGGCACTGGACAGGGTGTACAATGAGCAGTTCTTC.

This clone was picked up one time. The chain has TRBV6-5 and TRBJ1-1, with D hard to call. There are 13 residues in the CDR3. Germline V lookup: CDR1 MNHEY, CDR2 SVGAGI. Trimming cost V 6 bases and J 3 bases, with 11 bases left between them. CDR3 residues: CASSYSSYTEAFF. The CDR3, as DNA: TGTGCCAGCAGCTACAGCTCTTACACTGAAGCTTTCTTT.

V and J are TRBV30 and TRBJ2-2, with D tentatively TRBD2 (7 bases). Germline V gene sequence: CDR1 GTSNPN, CDR2 SVGIG (reference sequence). The CDR3 totals 12 residues. The CDR3: CGLGEGAGELFF. Written as DNA, the CDR3 is TGTGGTTTGGGGGAGGGGGCCGGGGAGCTGTTTTTT.

The sample holds a few counts of this clone. This rearrangement joins TRBV11-2 to TRBJ2-1; the D gene is possibly TRBD2 (5 bases). Germline CDR1 is SGHAT and CDR2 is FQNNGV. Trimming took 1 base from V and 4 from J, leaving 11 bases between them. The CDR3 covers 15 residues. The CDR3 protein is CASSLVSGIYNEQFF. Here the CDR3 DNA reads TGTGCCAGCAGCTTAGTTTCCGGGATTTACAATGAGCAGTTCTTC.

V and J are TRBV5-1 and TRBJ2-7; the D gene is possibly TRBD2 (6 bases). Trimming removed 0 bases from V and 1 base from J, with 14 bases in between. Germline V CDR1 and CDR2: SGHRS, YFSETQ. CDR3 length equals 16 residues. The CDR3 DNA is TGCGCCAGCAGCTTGGAGCCGGGACTGACATCCTACGAGCAGTACTTC. Amino acid sequence: CASSLEPGLTSYEQYF.

This clone was detected only a few times. The rearrangement uses TRBV7-8 and TRBJ2-2; TRBD2 aligns across 16 bases. The CDR3 spans 20 residues. V gave up 2 bases and J gave up 5 bases; unmatched junction bases: 11. Germline V gene lookup returns CDR1 SGHVS and CDR2 FQNEAQ. Written as DNA, the CDR3 is TGTGCCAGCAGCTTAAGTTCCTCCGGGACTAGCGGGAGGGAGACCGGGGAGCTGTTTTTT. It codes for CASSLSSSGTSGRETGELFF.

The chain employs TRBV9 and TRBJ2-1, with D tentatively TRBD1 (6 bases). CDR1 and CDR2 from the germline V gene are SGDLS and YYNGEE. The CDR3 length is 13 residues. V lost 3 bases and J 7 bases, leaving 11 bases between the germline ends. The CDR3 loop reads CASSALTGNEQFF. Here the CDR3 DNA reads TGTGCCAGCAGCGCCCTTACAGGGAATGAGCAGTTCTTC.

CDR3 coding DNA: TGTGCCAGCAGTTACGGGGTATCAAACGAGCAGTACTTC. Translated, it gives CASSYGVSNEQYF. The chain carries TRBV6-6 and TRBJ2-7, with D unresolved. V dropped 2 bases and J dropped 5 bases, with 10 bases sitting between them. This CDR3 region has 13 residues. Per the germline V gene, CDR1 is MNHNY and CDR2 is SVGAGI (reference sequence).

DNA of the CDR3: TGTGCCAGCACCCTAACTAGCGGGAGTTCGTATGAGCAGTTCTTC. Translation: CASTLTSGSSYEQFF. V usage is TRBV27 and J usage is TRBJ2-1; 11 nucleotides line up with TRBD2. The V gene end was trimmed by 7 bases and the J gene end by 8 bases; junction bases not matched to a gene: 10. The CDR3 sequence is 15 residues long. CDR1 and CDR2 (germline): MNHEY, SMNVEV (reference sequence).

The V gene is TRBV13, the J gene TRBJ1-3; D gene ambiguous. V shed 3 bases and J shed 1 base, with 16 bases lying between them. The CDR3 covers 17 residues. Germline assignment: CDR1 PRHDT and CDR2 FYEKMQ (reference sequence). This CDR3 reads CASSFSVGLLSGNTIYF. As DNA, the CDR3 is TGTGCCAGCAGCTTCTCCGTCGGCCTACTTTCTGGAAACACCATATATTTT. The full variable domain, in which reference TRBV13 and TRBJ1-3 provide the parts outside the CDR3, is AAGVIQSPRHLIKEKRETATLKCYPIPRHDTVYWYQQGPGQDPQFLISFYEKMQSDKGSIPDRFSAQQFSDYHSELNMSSLELGDSALYFCASSFSVGLLSGNTIYFGEGSWLTVV.